These 10 T cell receptor beta chains were all obtained from the same sample, sequenced in a study of shared clonotypes between healthy human individuals. TCRdb keeps only in-frame clones here, not all; method: immunoSEQ multiplex PCR. The table records more than 2 million clones, 85% to 95% of them present only once. Material for sequencing was naive CD4+ T cells sorted from blood. Indicated subset: CD45RA+ positively selected. The receptor source for this set is a man younger than 35 in good health.

This sequence joins TRBV6-1 and TRBJ2-1; D is tentatively TRBD1 or TRBD2 (5 bases each). The V end lost 10 bases, the J end lost 7 bases, and 17 bases lay between the germline ends. The CDR3 is made up of 13 amino acids. Germline lookup yields CDR1 MNHNS and CDR2 SASEGT. This CDR3 is CATTPGLRNEQFF. In DNA, the CDR3 is TGTGCCACCACCCCGGGGCTCCGGAATGAGCAGTTCTTC.

The V gene is TRBV4-2, the J gene TRBJ2-5; 7 bases map to TRBD2. V trimming: 4 bases; J trimming: 1 base; junction bases outside the gene matches: 9. There are 16 residues in the CDR3. From germline, CDR1 is LGHNA and CDR2 YNFKEQ. The CDR3 loop is CASSPLGRGTQETQYF. The CDR3 coding sequence is TGTGCCAGCAGCCCCCTAGGGCGGGGGACCCAAGAGACCCAGTACTTC.

This chain connects TRBV25-1 to TRBJ2-5; 9 nucleotides agree with TRBD1. The CDR3 has 16 residues. The germline CDR1 and CDR2 sequences are MGHDK and SYGVNS. Germline trimming cut 3 bases from V and 7 bases from J; bases unmatched to any gene: 12. CDR3 sequence: CASSDSGQGKVGTQYF. The CDR3 nucleotides are TGTGCCAGCAGTGACTCGGGACAGGGAAAGGTCGGGACCCAGTACTTC.

V gene TRBV7-9 combines with J gene TRBJ1-3, with a possible D match to TRBD1 (6 bases). Trimming pared 5 bases from V and 0 bases from J, leaving 14 bases between. The CDR3 runs 16 residues. Germline loops: CDR1 SEHNR, CDR2 FQNEAQ (reference sequence). In DNA form, the CDR3 reads TGTGCCAGCAGCCCGAGGGGGACGAGCTCTGGAAACACCATATATTTT. Translation gives CASSPRGTSSGNTIYF.

The rearrangement uses TRBV5-1 and TRBJ2-5; D gene uncertain. In germline, CDR1 is SGHRS, CDR2 YFSETQ. V was pared by 5 bases and J by 0 bases, with 14 bases between. This CDR3 spans 15 amino acids. CDR3 loop: CASRITRADQETQYF. CDR3 bases: TGCGCCAGCAGAATCACCCGGGCCGACCAAGAGACCCAGTACTTC. The whole variable domain, filled in from reference TRBV5-1 and TRBJ2-5, reads KAGVTQTPRYLIKTRGQQVTLSCSPISGHRSVSWYQQTPGQGLQFLFEYFSETQRNKGNFPGRFSGRQFSNSRSEMNVSTLELGDSALYLCASRITRADQETQYFGPGTRLLVL.

The chain employs TRBV5-3 and TRBJ1-1; the D is unclear. TRBV5-3 belongs to the ORF category, with a function that is uncertain. This CDR3 has 14 residues. The V end was cut by 8 bases, the J end by 4 bases, with 18 bases between. The CDR3 here is CASSRNLLGTEAFF. In nucleotides, the CDR3 is TGTGCCAGCAGCCGGAACCTCTTGGGCACTGAAGCTTTCTTT.

Comments on this clone: The same CDR3 can be traced to other DNA sequences in this sample. V gene TRBV5-4 combines with J gene TRBJ1-6; D not resolved. The CDR3 totals 12 residues. From germline, CDR1 is SGHNT and CDR2 YYREEE (reference sequence). With 7 bases removed from V and 7 bases from J, the gap between germline ends came to 9 bases. The CDR3 protein is CASSLGNSPLHF. CDR3 nucleotides: TGTGCCAGCTCCTTAGGGAATTCACCCCTCCACTTT.

The chain is built from TRBV7-9 and TRBJ2-3; TRBD2 might be the D (6 bases). Looked up from germline, CDR1 is SEHNR and CDR2 is FQNEAQ (reference sequence). V was trimmed by 1 base and J by 3 bases, leaving 11 bases between them. The CDR3 loop spans 15 amino acids. CDR3 nucleotide sequence: TGTGCCAGCAGCTTAGACGGGAGCGGAACAGATACGCAGTATTTT. Its protein is CASSLDGSGTDTQYF.

To note about this clone: Additional DNA sequences in this sample encode the identical CDR3. This chain joins TRBV7-9 and TRBJ1-2, with D possibly being TRBD1 (5 bases). Trimming took off 1 base at V and 6 bases at J, with 6 bases between the two ends. The CDR3 is 12 residues long. Germline CDR1 reads SEHNR; CDR2 reads FQNEAQ (reference sequence). In DNA form, the CDR3 reads TGTGCCAGCAGCTTAGTAGGGGATGGCTACACCTTC. Translated, it gives CASSLVGDGYTF.

This clone was seen just once. As DNA, the CDR3 is TGCGCCAGCGGCCGGGGGGACAGGGTCGGTAGCGGGGCAGGAGAGCAGTACTTC. It specifies CASGRGDRVGSGAGEQYF. This chain joins TRBV10-2 and TRBJ2-7; TRBD1 might be the D (9 bases). The length of the CDR3 is 18 residues. Germline V gene data show CDR1 as WSHSY and CDR2 as SAAADI. Trimming took off 8 bases at V and 7 bases at J, with 33 bases between the two ends.